These 27 T cell receptor beta chains came from one sample sequenced in a study of regulatory T cells in long-lasting Graves disease. CDR3 regions were amplified by Arm-PCR using iRepertoire HTBI primers to build TCR beta libraries. One entry per CDR3 protein, called by TCRdb with MiXCR from the multiplex PCR reads. Of a few hundred thousand distinct CDR3 sequences listed, approximately 20% are singletons. Time point indicated: persistent/refractory GD, antithyroid drugs over 5 years with positive TRAb. Following extraction of RNA from PBMCs, that RNA was used to make the TCR library. This specimen consisted of peripheral blood mononuclear cells (PBMCs), obtained when the disease was refractory, from a patient treated with antithyroid drugs. These receptor sequences come from a female donor with Graves disease.

This clonotype was recorded many times. The V call is TRBV7-2, the J call TRBJ2-3, with D hard to call. In germline, CDR1 is SGHTA, CDR2 FQGNSA. The CDR3 has 14 amino acids. Trimming stripped 6 bases from V and 1 base from J, with 11 bases between. As DNA, the CDR3 is TGTGCCAGCAGTTTGGTCGGCGGCACAGATACGCAGTATTTT. Translation gives CASSLVGGTDTQYF.

This rearrangement joins TRBV5-1 to TRBJ2-5; TRBD2 matches 7 bases. CDR3 length: 14 amino acids. The junction had 3 bases not matched to a gene; V was cut back by 3 bases and J by 1 base. Germline V gives CDR1 SGHRS, CDR2 YFSETQ. The CDR3 loop is CASSSTSRQETQYF. CDR3 bases: TGCGCCAGCAGCTCGACTAGCCGCCAAGAGACCCAGTACTTC. The variable domain in full, with the rest retrieved from reference TRBV5-1 and TRBJ2-5, is KAGVTQTPRYLIKTRGQQVTLSCSPISGHRSVSWYQQTPGQGLQFLFEYFSETQRNKGNFPGRFSGRQFSNSRSEMNVSTLELGDSALYLCASSSTSRQETQYFGPGTRLLVL.

The rearrangement uses TRBV7-9 and TRBJ2-2; 11 bases fit TRBD2. This CDR3 has 16 residues. The V and J ends lost 5 bases and 8 bases, in that order; junction bases with no gene match: 10. CDR1 SEHNR and CDR2 FQNEAQ come from the germline V gene (reference sequence). The CDR3 region has the DNA TGTGCCAGCAGCCCGCGACTAGCGGGAATACCGGGGGAGCTGTTTTTT. Its translation: CASSPRLAGIPGELFF.

This clonotype was seen ten or more times. The chain carries TRBV7-2 and TRBJ1-2; D is unresolved. CDR1 SGHTA and CDR2 FQGNSA come from the germline V gene. The ends were cut back, 2 bases at V and 2 bases at J, with 9 bases in the middle. CDR3 length equals 14 residues. The CDR3 DNA reads as TGTGCCAGCAGCTTAAGTGCGCTAAACTATGGCTACACCTTC. Amino acid sequence: CASSLSALNYGYTF.

This clonotype was counted a few times. The chain recombines TRBV7-2 with TRBJ1-1; D ambiguous. The germline gives CDR1 SGHTA, CDR2 FQGNSA. Trimming stripped 5 bases from V and 4 bases from J, with 17 bases between. This CDR3 has 15 residues. The CDR3 loop reads CASSPSLPWVTEAFF. The DNA for the CDR3 is TGTGCCAGCAGCCCCTCCCTCCCTTGGGTCACTGAAGCTTTCTTT.

A note on this clonotype: One base away lies a much larger clone, so this may be a sequencing read error. The chain carries TRBV28 and TRBJ1-5; weak D call: TRBD2 (5 bases). The J call may be faulty, since TRBJ2-3 better matches the DNA end. This CDR3 contains 15 residues. From germline, CDR1 is MDHEN and CDR2 SYDVKM. The CDR3 DNA follows: TGTGCCAGCAGTTTTCCCGGGAAAGGGAATCAGCCCCAGTATTTT. Translation gives CASSFPGKGNQPQYF.

Worth noting for this clonotype: Given a much more abundant clone one base away, this may be a read error. The genes are TRBV2 and TRBJ2-2; D may correspond to TRBD1 or TRBD2 (5 bases each). Germline-derived CDR1 and CDR2 are SNHLY and FYNNEI. The CDR3 is 13 residues long. In nucleotides, the CDR3 is TGTGCCAGCACCCGGGACCTTTCCGGGGAGCTGCTTTTT. Amino acid sequence: CASTRDLSGELLF. The variable domain in full, completed from reference TRBV2 and TRBJ2-2, reads EPEVTQTPSHQVTQMGQEVILRCVPISNHLYFYWYRQILGQKVEFLVSFYNNEISEKSEIFDDQFSVERPDGSNFTLKIRSTKLEDSAMYFCASTRDLSGELLFGEGSRLTVL.

This clonotype was seen more than once but under ten times. The chain is built from TRBV20-1 and TRBJ1-4; tentatively, D is TRBD1 (5 bases). CDR1 DFQATT and CDR2 SNEGSKA come from the germline V gene (reference sequence). This CDR3 region has 13 residues. V was pared by 3 bases and J by 1 base, with 6 bases between. The CDR3 coding sequence is TGCAGTGCTAGTAGGGGAACTAATGAAAAACTGTTTTTT. Amino acid sequence: CSASRGTNEKLFF.

The chain links TRBV20-1 to TRBJ2-1, with 8 positions matching TRBD1. This CDR3 region has 13 residues. Unmatched junction bases numbered 5, after V lost 6 bases and J lost 4 bases. The germline V gene encodes CDR1 DFQATT and CDR2 SNEGSKA (reference sequence). This CDR3 is CSAPDRGYNEQFF. The CDR3 DNA is TGCAGTGCCCCAGACAGGGGTTACAATGAGCAGTTCTTC.

This clonotype was detected a few times. The chain uses TRBV7-2 and TRBJ2-7; D gene unclear. The CDR3 loop spans 12 amino acids. Germline V gene data show CDR1 as SGHTA and CDR2 as FQGNSA. The germline V and J ends were trimmed by 0 bases and 7 bases, with 7 bases remaining between them. This CDR3 reads CASSLAGREQYF. The CDR3 coding sequence is TGTGCCAGCAGCTTAGCGGGAAGGGAGCAGTACTTC.

This clonotype came up many times. V gene TRBV12-3 or TRBV12-4 combines with J gene TRBJ2-7, with no clear D. There are 13 residues in the CDR3. Between the trimmed V and J ends, which lost 6 bases and 3 bases, there was a span of 12 bases. The CDR3 bases are TGTGCCAGCAGCCCGAACGAATTCTACGAGCAGTACTTC. Residues: CASSPNEFYEQYF.

The rearrangement uses TRBV6-2 or TRBV6-3 and TRBJ2-7; 11 bases are a match to TRBD2. The germline V gene encodes CDR1 MNHEY and CDR2 SVGEGT. V was pared by 6 bases and J by 3 bases, with 7 bases of the junction left unmatched. The CDR3 runs 15 residues. DNA of the CDR3: TGTGCCAGCAGCCCCGGGACTAGCGGTTTCTACGAGCAGTACTTC. This sequence encodes CASSPGTSGFYEQYF.

This clonotype showed up just once. This chain uses TRBV4-1 with TRBJ1-1, with TRBD1 as a possible D gene (6 bases). The CDR3 is made up of 16 amino acids. Germline CDR1 and CDR2: MGHRA and YSYEKL. Trimming removed 0 bases at V and 5 bases at J, with 16 bases between. The CDR3 is CASSQETGERGTEAFF. CDR3 in DNA: TGCGCCAGCAGCCAAGAGACAGGTGAGCGAGGTACTGAAGCTTTCTTT.

This clonotype was seen ten or more times. The rearrangement links TRBV3-1 to TRBJ2-7; D is uncertain. V shed 0 bases and J shed 0 bases, with 12 bases lying between them. Per germline, CDR1 LGHDT and CDR2 YNNKEL (reference sequence). The CDR3 covers 16 residues. CDR3 loop: CASSQEGHRTSYEQYF. The CDR3 coding sequence is TGTGCCAGCAGCCAAGAAGGGCACAGAACCTCCTACGAGCAGTACTTC.

This clonotype was seen more than once but under ten times. The chain has TRBV28 and TRBJ2-7; 8 bases fit TRBD2. Trimming at V came to 1 base and at J to 5 bases, leaving 10 bases not matched to a gene. CDR3 length: 16 residues. CDR1 MDHEN and CDR2 SYDVKM come from the germline V gene. This CDR3 reads CASSLLGREGLNEQYF. Here the CDR3 DNA reads TGTGCCAGCAGTTTATTGGGACGGGAGGGCCTGAACGAGCAGTACTTC.

This chain connects TRBV29-1 to TRBJ2-1; 10 nucleotides line up with TRBD2. CDR3 length equals 15 residues. With V trimmed by 0 bases and J by 6 bases, 5 bases remained unmatched. Germline lookup yields CDR1 SQVTM and CDR2 ANQGSEA. DNA of the CDR3: TGCAGCGTTGAAGATCGGCTAGCGGGAGTCAATGAGCAGTTCTTC. Residues: CSVEDRLAGVNEQFF.

The chain is built from TRBV28 and TRBJ2-7; D is tentatively TRBD1 or TRBD2 (6 bases each). V was clipped by 7 bases and J by 2 bases, with 15 bases between them. The length of the CDR3 is 14 residues. Germline V lookup: CDR1 MDHEN, CDR2 SYDVKM. As DNA, the CDR3 is TGTGCCAGCACTCGAGGGGGGTTCACCTACGAGCAGTACTTC. Translation gives CASTRGGFTYEQYF.

The chain couples TRBV20-1 to TRBJ2-7; 7 nucleotides align to TRBD2. This CDR3 comprises 15 residues. J gave up 2 bases and V 0 bases, and 7 bases lay outside the gene matches. The V gene's germline CDR1 is DFQATT and CDR2 SNEGSKA (reference sequence). CDR3 in DNA: TGCAGTGCTAGAGAATGGGCTAGCGGTCCCTACGAGCAGTACTTC. Protein sequence: CSAREWASGPYEQYF.

This clonotype was recorded many times. This rearrangement joins TRBV13 to TRBJ1-4; perhaps TRBD1 as D (5 bases). Trimming stripped 5 bases from V and 8 bases from J, with 12 bases between. Germline values: CDR1 PRHDT, CDR2 FYEKMQ (reference sequence). The CDR3 contains 13 residues. Here the CDR3 reads CASSVSRGEKLFF. CDR3 nucleotide sequence: TGTGCCAGCAGCGTATCGAGGGGCGAAAAACTGTTTTTT. Drawing the rest from reference TRBV13 and TRBJ1-4, the complete variable domain is AAGVIQSPRHLIKEKRETATLKCYPIPRHDTVYWYQQGPGQDPQFLISFYEKMQSDKGSIPDRFSAQQFSDYHSELNMSSLELGDSALYFCASSVSRGEKLFFGSGTQLSVL.

This clonotype was detected many times. V is TRBV28 and J is TRBJ2-7; D is ambiguous. Trimming took 5 bases from V and 0 from J, leaving 5 bases between them. CDR3 length: 12 residues. Germline CDR1 reads MDHEN; CDR2 reads SYDVKM. Here the CDR3 reads CASSMSSYEQYF. The DNA for the CDR3 is TGTGCCAGCAGTATGAGCTCCTACGAGCAGTACTTC.

The CDR3 here is CASRSAGASYEQYF. As DNA, the CDR3 is TGTGCCAGCAGGTCAGCGGGAGCTTCCTACGAGCAGTACTTC. The chain has TRBV27 and TRBJ2-7, with TRBD2 matching over 8 bases. The germline V gene encodes CDR1 MNHEY and CDR2 SMNVEV (reference sequence). CDR3 size: 14 residues. Trimming cost V 6 bases and J 1 base; bases outside gene matches: 5.

This clonotype was counted ten times or more. The rearrangement links TRBV11-2 to TRBJ1-4; D unclear. There are 15 residues in the CDR3. The V gene's germline CDR1 is SGHAT and CDR2 FQNNGV. Trimming left V 0 bases short and J 0 bases short, with 5 bases between. The CDR3 loop is CASSLDAATNEKLFF. The CDR3 bases are TGTGCCAGCAGCTTAGATGCCGCAACTAATGAAAAACTGTTTTTT.

In its sample, this clonotype was seen a few times. The chain couples TRBV20-1 to TRBJ2-7; the D call may be TRBD1 or TRBD2 (6 bases each). CDR3 size: 17 residues. CDR1 and CDR2 (germline): DFQATT, SNEGSKA (reference sequence). Trimming stripped 3 bases from V and 3 bases from J, with 24 bases between. CDR3 region: CSASKRPFRGQDYEQYF. In DNA form, the CDR3 reads TGCAGTGCTAGTAAGAGACCCTTCCGGGGGCAGGACTACGAGCAGTACTTC.

The rearrangement links TRBV12-3 or TRBV12-4 to TRBJ2-3, with TRBD2 matching 8 bases. V trimming: 6 bases; J trimming: 6 bases; junction bases outside the gene matches: 14. The CDR3 runs to 16 residues. CDR3 sequence reads: CASSRRRSGSVDTQYF. CDR3 nucleotides: TGTGCCAGCAGCCGCCGTAGGAGCGGGAGTGTCGATACGCAGTATTTT.

CDR3 protein: CASSSVGHSNQPQHF. CDR3 nucleotides: TGTGCCAGCTCATCTGTGGGACATAGCAATCAGCCCCAGCATTTT. The chain is built from TRBV18 and TRBJ1-5, with a weak D call TRBD1 (6 bases). CDR1 and CDR2 (germline): KGHSH, LQKENI. Deletions cut 5 bases from V and 0 bases from J, with 11 bases between. The CDR3 spans 15 residues.

This clonotype was observed many times. This chain uses TRBV3-1 with TRBJ1-4; tentative D call: TRBD1 (5 bases). Germline CDR1 LGHDT, CDR2 YNNKEL (reference sequence). This CDR3 is 15 amino acids long. V lost 6 bases and J lost 8, with 19 bases in between. The CDR3 is CASSLRQLPGEKLFF. CDR3 DNA sequence: TGTGCCAGCAGTTTGAGACAGCTCCCCGGGGAAAAACTGTTTTTT.

This clonotype was detected only a few times. The V and J genes are TRBV28 and TRBJ2-7; TRBD1 is a possible D gene (6 bases). Per germline, CDR1 MDHEN and CDR2 SYDVKM. The CDR3 has 13 residues. Trimming cost V 6 bases and J 4 bases, with 13 bases left between them. The CDR3 reads CASSSGDRYEQYF. In DNA form, the CDR3 reads TGTGCCAGCAGCTCAGGGGATCGGTACGAGCAGTACTTC.